The clone carrying this T cell receptor (beta chain) showed up just once. Generated by immunoSEQ multiplex PCR, the TCRdb table keeps only in-frame clones and is missing some. The table records more than 45,000 clones, roughly 93% of them present only once. With 6 bases removed from V and 0 bases from J, the gap between germline ends came to 12 bases. The CDR3 is made up of 14 amino acids. Germline lookup yields CDR1 ENHRY and CDR2 SYGVKD. This sample is part of a study of control samples from healthy donors and cancer patients. The chain combines TRBV10-3 with TRBJ2-7; D might be TRBD2 (6 bases). This sequence was found in a woman aged 45 to 65 with head and neck cancer. Sequencing used PBMCs. The CDR3 is CAISARGSSYEQYF. The CDR3 nucleotides read TGTGCCATCAGCGCTCGGGGGAGCTCCTACGAGCAGTACTTC.